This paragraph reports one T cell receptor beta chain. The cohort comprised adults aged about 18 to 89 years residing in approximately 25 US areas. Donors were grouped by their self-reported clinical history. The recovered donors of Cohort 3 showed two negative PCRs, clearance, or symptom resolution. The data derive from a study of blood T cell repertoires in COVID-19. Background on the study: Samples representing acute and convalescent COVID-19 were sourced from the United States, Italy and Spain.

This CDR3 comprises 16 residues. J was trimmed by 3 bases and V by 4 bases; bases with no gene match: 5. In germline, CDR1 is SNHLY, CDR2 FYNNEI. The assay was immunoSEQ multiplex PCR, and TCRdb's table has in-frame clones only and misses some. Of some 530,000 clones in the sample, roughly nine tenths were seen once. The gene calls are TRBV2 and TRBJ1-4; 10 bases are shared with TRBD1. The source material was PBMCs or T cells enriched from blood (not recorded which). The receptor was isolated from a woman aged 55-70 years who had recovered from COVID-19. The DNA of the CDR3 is TGTGCCAGCAGTGTGACAGGGGGCCGGGCTAATGAAAAACTGTTTTTT. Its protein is CASSVTGGRANEKLFF.